The 30 T cell receptor beta chains in this list originate from one sample, sequenced in a study of T cells after yellow fever vaccination. TCRdb analysed the 5' RACE reads with MiXCR anew, one entry per CDR3 protein. The data contain just under 600,000 distinct CDR3 sequences, about 14% of them singletons. The sample in question was PBMCs, obtained on the day of the yellow fever booster vaccination. The receptors were sampled from a man aged 25-40 years who received the YFV17D yellow fever vaccine.

This clonotype was counted only a few times. The DNA for the CDR3 is TGCAGCGTTGAAGATCTAGGCCCTCGGCAGTTCTTC. It encodes CSVEDLGPRQFF. The chain joins TRBV29-1 to TRBJ2-1; D is ambiguous. CDR1 is SQVTM, CDR2 ANQGSEA, per germline. V lost 0 bases, J lost 12 bases, and 12 bases lay in between. The CDR3 runs 12 residues.

This clonotype was seen ten or more times. The CDR3: CASSLVYGDEQFF. CDR3 DNA: TGCGCCAGCAGCTTGGTGTATGGGGATGAGCAGTTCTTC. The chain uses TRBV5-1 and TRBJ2-1, with D unresolved. Germline V gene sequence: CDR1 SGHRS, CDR2 YFSETQ. This CDR3 has 13 amino acids. Trimming stripped 0 bases from V and 8 bases from J, with 9 bases between.

This clonotype was counted between two and nine times. The CDR3: CSASPTRQETQYF. The CDR3 region has the DNA TGCAGTGCCAGTCCGACTAGGCAAGAGACCCAGTACTTC. This rearrangement joins TRBV20-1 to TRBJ2-5; possibly TRBD2 for D (6 bases). The CDR3 contains 13 residues. Germline CDR1 is DFQATT and CDR2 is SNEGSKA (reference sequence). V lost 6 bases and J lost 2, with 13 bases in between.

This clonotype showed up just a few times. The V call is TRBV7-2, the J call TRBJ1-5; 7 bases are shared with TRBD1. Germline CDR1 SGHTA, CDR2 FQGNSA. There are 15 residues in the CDR3. With 5 bases clipped from V and 1 base from J, the junction kept 5 bases outside the gene matches. CDR3 amino acids: CASSTGQKSNQPQHF. The CDR3 region has the DNA TGTGCCAGCAGCACGGGACAGAAAAGCAATCAGCCCCAGCATTTT.

This clonotype was seen a few times. This rearrangement joins TRBV30 to TRBJ2-1; D gene uncertain. Germline-derived CDR1 and CDR2 are GTSNPN and SVGIG (reference sequence). There are 14 residues in the CDR3. Trimming shortened V by 3 bases and J by 2 bases, and 11 bases separated the two germline ends. The CDR3 loop reads CAWRRTGPYNEQFF. The CDR3 region has the DNA TGTGCCTGGAGGAGAACCGGGCCCTACAATGAGCAGTTCTTC.

The chain uses TRBV18 and TRBJ2-7; 7 bases map to TRBD2. Germline V gene lookup returns CDR1 KGHSH and CDR2 LQKENI. This CDR3 has 14 amino acids. J gave up 2 bases and V 6 bases, and 7 bases lay outside the gene matches. The CDR3 protein is CASSPRGEAYEQYF. Written as DNA, the CDR3 is TGTGCCAGCTCTCCCCGGGGGGAGGCCTACGAGCAGTACTTC. Together with reference TRBV18 and TRBJ2-7, the CDR3 gives the full variable domain: NAGVMQNPRHLVRRRGQEARLRCSPMKGHSHVYWYRQLPEEGLKFMVYLQKENIIDESGMPKERFSAEFPKEGPSILRIQQVVRGDSAAYFCASSPRGEAYEQYFGPGTRLTVT.

The rearrangement joins TRBV6-5 to TRBJ2-7; 7 nucleotides agree with TRBD1. Germline V gene lookup returns CDR1 MNHEY and CDR2 SVGAGI. Losses at the gene ends were 4 bases for V and 6 bases for J; bases not matched to a gene: 3. There are 12 residues in the CDR3. CDR3 sequence (DNA): TGTGCCAGCAGTTCGGGACAGCGCGAGCAGTACTTC. Protein: CASSSGQREQYF.

CDR3 amino acids: CSARNPGQGAKNIQYF. CDR3 nucleotides: TGCAGTGCTAGAAACCCGGGACAGGGGGCCAAAAACATTCAGTACTTC. The chain employs TRBV20-1 and TRBJ2-4, with 10 bases fitting TRBD1. In germline, CDR1 is DFQATT, CDR2 SNEGSKA (reference sequence). CDR3 length: 16 residues. With V trimmed by 2 bases and J by 1 base, 5 bases remained unmatched.

Concerning this clonotype itself: One junction end does not reproduce the germline sequence, and a read error may be involved. V is TRBV20-1 and J is TRBJ2-7; tentatively, D is TRBD1 (6 bases). The length of the CDR3 is 11 residues. Germline CDR1 reads DFQATT; CDR2 reads SNEGSKA (reference sequence). CDR3 sequence (DNA): TGCAGTGCTAGTGATGGGGGCCACCTTCGCTTC. It translates to CSASDGGHLRF.

This clonotype has more than one count but fewer than ten. This sequence joins TRBV19 and TRBJ2-5; either TRBD1 or TRBD2 may supply D (5 bases each). Trimming cost V 10 bases and J 9 bases, with 21 bases left between them. Germline lookup yields CDR1 LNHDA and CDR2 SQIVND (reference sequence). The CDR3 totals 13 residues. This chain's CDR3 is CATKGTGNAAQYF. The DNA for the CDR3 is TGTGCCACTAAGGGGACGGGGAACGCGGCCCAGTACTTC.

The chain carries TRBV7-9 and TRBJ1-5; no clear D. This CDR3 is 14 amino acids long. The V gene lost 4 bases and the J gene lost 4 bases, with 11 bases spanning the gap. The V gene's germline CDR1 is SEHNR and CDR2 FQNEAQ (reference sequence). In DNA, the CDR3 is TGTGCCAGCAGCTCAAGGTCGGAAAATCAGCCCCAGCATTTT. It is translated as CASSSRSENQPQHF.

The chain recombines TRBV10-3 with TRBJ2-7; 7 bases align to TRBD2. Trimming at V came to 3 bases and at J to 6 bases, leaving 14 bases not matched to a gene. From germline, CDR1 is ENHRY and CDR2 SYGVKD. The CDR3 is 16 residues long. CDR3 coding DNA: TGTGCCATCAGTGAAGAGGTTAGCGGGTGGGGTGGCGAGCAGTACTTC. Its protein product is CAISEEVSGWGGEQYF.

J is TRBJ1-1 and V is TRBV10-2; D uncertain. This CDR3 has 12 amino acids. Trimming shortened V by 6 bases and J by 8 bases, and 13 bases separated the two germline ends. The germline V gene encodes CDR1 WSHSY and CDR2 SAAADI. DNA for the CDR3: TGCGCCAGCAGGATGACCCGGGAAGAAGCTTTCTTT. Its protein is CASRMTREEAFF.

This clonotype was counted only a few times. This chain uses TRBV20-1 with TRBJ2-7, with TRBD2 identical over 12 bases. The CDR3 runs to 14 residues. Germline V lookup: CDR1 DFQATT, CDR2 SNEGSKA (reference sequence). V lost 3 bases to trimming and J lost 3 bases; unmatched junction nucleotides: 3. CDR3 loop: CSASGTSGLYEQYF. The CDR3 region has the DNA TGCAGTGCTAGTGGGACTAGCGGGCTCTACGAGCAGTACTTC.

This clonotype was recorded only once. This chain joins TRBV20-1 and TRBJ2-5; D unresolved. Trimming pared 4 bases from V and 5 bases from J, leaving 8 bases between. There are 11 residues in the CDR3. CDR1 DFQATT and CDR2 SNEGSKA come from the germline V gene (reference sequence). The CDR3 here is CSATTAETQYF. For the CDR3, the DNA is TGCAGTGCTACAACTGCGGAGACCCAGTACTTC.

The rearrangement links TRBV7-6 to TRBJ2-1; possible D gene TRBD1, 5 bases. Deletions cut 5 bases from V and 3 bases from J, with 14 bases between. Germline CDR1 is SGHVS and CDR2 is FNYEAQ. The CDR3 is 15 amino acids. DNA of the CDR3: TGTGCCAGCAGCAGCCGCGGCCAGGGCTACAATGAGCAGTTCTTC. Encoded protein: CASSSRGQGYNEQFF.

This clonotype was counted only a few times. The chain is built from TRBV5-1 and TRBJ2-2; D uncertain. Per germline, CDR1 SGHRS and CDR2 YFSETQ. With 0 bases removed from V and 6 bases from J, the gap between germline ends came to 6 bases. This CDR3 has 13 residues. The CDR3 loop is CASSLVVSGELFF. CDR3 nucleotide sequence: TGCGCCAGCAGCTTGGTTGTTTCCGGGGAGCTGTTTTTT.

The chain has TRBV7-9 and TRBJ2-2, with a tentative D call TRBD1 (6 bases). V was clipped by 5 bases and J by 1 base, with 17 bases between them. The CDR3 consists of 17 residues. Germline V gene data show CDR1 as SEHNR and CDR2 as FQNEAQ (reference sequence). CDR3: CASSLGAGTMNTGELFF. The CDR3 DNA reads TGTGCCAGCAGCCTAGGGGCCGGGACAATGAACACCGGGGAGCTGTTTTTT.

There are a few counts of this clonotype. This chain links TRBV4-3 with TRBJ2-1, with D perhaps assigned TRBD1 or TRBD2 (9 bases each). Between the trimmed V and J ends, which lost 3 bases and 7 bases, there was a span of 31 bases. In germline, CDR1 is LGHNA, CDR2 YSLEER. This CDR3 region has 20 residues. DNA of the CDR3: TGCGCCAGCAGCCAGGGTCCGGGACAGGGACTTGCTAGCGGGATAAATGAGCAGTTCTTC. This codes for CASSQGPGQGLASGINEQFF.

The V call is TRBV6-5, the J call TRBJ1-5, with D possibly TRBD1 on 5 matching bases. The CDR3 is 14 residues long. V lost 0 bases and J lost 4, with 7 bases in between. CDR1 and CDR2 from the germline V gene are MNHEY and SVGAGI. DNA of the CDR3: TGTGCCAGCAGTTACTCCAGACAGAATCAGCCCCAGCATTTT. It encodes CASSYSRQNQPQHF.

This clonotype appeared many times. The chain carries TRBV7-6 and TRBJ2-5, with no clear D. Germline CDR1 and CDR2: SGHVS and FNYEAQ. This CDR3 spans 13 amino acids. The V gene lost 5 bases and the J gene lost 5 bases, with 12 bases spanning the gap. The chain's CDR3 is CASSPPGWETQYF. CDR3 sequence (DNA): TGTGCCAGCAGCCCACCGGGCTGGGAGACCCAGTACTTC.

This chain connects TRBV6-5 to TRBJ1-3, with D possibly being TRBD1 (6 bases). The CDR3 consists of 17 residues. Germline values: CDR1 MNHEY, CDR2 SVGAGI. Trimming removed 0 bases from V and 2 bases from J, with 14 bases in between. DNA for the CDR3: TGTGCCAGCAGTTACTCCTTGGCAGGGGCGGCTGGAAACACCATATATTTT. Translated, it gives CASSYSLAGAAGNTIYF.

This clonotype was recorded a few times. The junction and the germline gene differ at one end; a read error may be behind it. In nucleotides, the CDR3 is TGCGCCAGCAGCTTGGGGCGGGAGCAGGTCTTC. This codes for CASSLGREQVF. The chain is built from TRBV5-1 and TRBJ2-1; 7 bases are shared with TRBD2. The CDR3 covers 11 residues. Germline V gene lookup returns CDR1 SGHRS and CDR2 YFSETQ.

This clonotype was seen more than once but under ten times. This rearrangement joins TRBV6-2 or TRBV6-3 to TRBJ2-1; the D is unclear. Trimming took off 4 bases at V and 5 bases at J, with 15 bases between the two ends. The germline gives CDR1 MNHEY, CDR2 SVGEGT. The CDR3 is 15 amino acids. CDR3 loop: CASSSLTAGHNEQFF. The DNA of the CDR3 is TGTGCCAGCAGTTCTCTTACGGCCGGGCACAATGAGCAGTTCTTC.

The chain uses TRBV28 and TRBJ1-2, with 8 bases identical to TRBD1. Germline trimming cut 11 bases from V and 2 bases from J; bases unmatched to any gene: 7. CDR1 is MDHEN, CDR2 SYDVKM, per germline. The CDR3 sequence is 13 residues long. As DNA, the CDR3 is TGTGCCTGGGGGGGACAGGACAACTATGGCTACACCTTC. Protein sequence: CAWGGQDNYGYTF.

This clonotype has a handful of counts. The chain recombines TRBV7-8 with TRBJ2-7, with 7 bases matching TRBD2. This CDR3 is 14 amino acids long. Per germline, CDR1 SGHVS and CDR2 FQNEAQ. Trimming at V came to 1 base and at J to 2 bases, leaving 2 bases not matched to a gene. In nucleotides, the CDR3 is TGTGCCAGCAGCTTAGAACTAGCGACCTACGAGCAGTACTTC. It codes for CASSLELATYEQYF.

The chain employs TRBV7-2 and TRBJ2-2, with TRBD1 identical over 7 bases. CDR3 length: 15 amino acids. The V gene's germline CDR1 is SGHTA and CDR2 FQGNSA. Trimming removed 4 bases from V and 3 bases from J; junction bases left unmatched: 5. CDR3 sequence (DNA): TGTGCCAGCAGCTCCGACAGGGCGTACACCGGGGAGCTGTTTTTT. Its protein product is CASSSDRAYTGELFF.

The chain joins TRBV20-1 to TRBJ2-3, with D hard to call. CDR1 and CDR2 from the germline V gene are DFQATT and SNEGSKA (reference sequence). V lost 6 bases, J lost 4 bases, and 8 bases lay in between. The CDR3 sequence is 11 residues long. The CDR3 coding sequence is TGCAGTGCCAACATAGCAGATACGCAGTATTTT. The encoded protein is CSANIADTQYF.

The J gene is TRBJ2-5, the V gene TRBV6-5; 7 nucleotides align to TRBD2. Trimming took 7 bases from V and 7 from J; bases not matched to a gene: 3. Germline assignment: CDR1 MNHEY and CDR2 SVGAGI. CDR3 length equals 11 residues. The CDR3: CASNTGGTQYF. The CDR3 coding sequence is TGTGCCAGCAACACGGGGGGGACCCAGTACTTC.

This chain uses TRBV14 with TRBJ2-2; D perhaps matches TRBD2 (5 bases). The germline V gene encodes CDR1 SGHDN and CDR2 FVKESK. The CDR3 runs to 16 residues. Trimming cost V 1 base and J 1 base, with 10 bases left between them. The DNA of the CDR3 is TGTGCCAGCAGCCAAGTACGGACTTTGAACACCGGGGAGCTGTTTTTT. Its protein product is CASSQVRTLNTGELFF.